These 5 T cell receptor beta chains originate from one sample sequenced in a study of cytomegalovirus exposure and HLA in healthy donors. In the PCR, 60 Vbeta and 13 Jbeta primers were used. Here immunoSEQ multiplex PCR was the method, and the copy in TCRdb shows in-frame clones only, minus some. The sample lists around 300,000 clones, 70% to 90% occurring once. Sequencing used PBMCs. The receptors come from a middle-aged woman in good health and CMV-seropositive.

The chain links TRBV5-1 to TRBJ2-7; 10 nucleotides line up with TRBD2. In germline, CDR1 is SGHRS, CDR2 YFSETQ. The V segment lost 1 base and the J segment 0 bases; nucleotides outside the gene matches: 1. The CDR3 sequence is 15 residues long. The CDR3 DNA reads TGCGCCAGCAGCTTGTCTAGCGGGAGCTCCTACGAGCAGTACTTC. This sequence encodes CASSLSSGSSYEQYF.

J is TRBJ1-2 and V is TRBV6-5; 7 bases align to TRBD1. The CDR3 consists of 15 residues. The ends lost 2 bases at V and 4 bases at J; junction bases unmatched: 7. The germline gives CDR1 MNHEY, CDR2 SVGAGI. Here the CDR3 reads CASSYTRQGGYGYTF. CDR3 nucleotides: TGTGCCAGCAGTTACACAAGACAGGGCGGCTATGGCTACACCTTC.

This clone was seen more than once but under ten times. The chain couples TRBV19 to TRBJ1-1, with D possibly being TRBD1 (5 bases). Germline V gives CDR1 LNHDA, CDR2 SQIVND (reference sequence). The V gene lost 5 bases and the J gene lost 1 base, with 14 bases spanning the gap. CDR3 length: 15 residues. The CDR3 sequence: CASSPSGLSNTEAFF. The CDR3 DNA reads TGTGCCAGTAGTCCCTCGGGACTTTCGAACACTGAAGCTTTCTTT.

This chain joins TRBV5-1 and TRBJ2-5, with 9 bases aligning to TRBD1. Germline V gene data show CDR1 as SGHRS and CDR2 as YFSETQ. The V and J ends lost 1 base and 5 bases, in that order; junction bases with no gene match: 6. The CDR3 is 15 amino acids. In nucleotides, the CDR3 is TGCGCCAGCAGCTTGAACAGGGGGCTAATGGAGACCCAGTACTTC. This sequence encodes CASSLNRGLMETQYF.

The V and J genes are TRBV2 and TRBJ2-3, with a tentative D call TRBD2 (7 bases). The V end lost 1 base, the J end lost 4 bases, and 9 bases lay between the germline ends. Germline V lookup: CDR1 SNHLY, CDR2 FYNNEI. This CDR3 contains 14 residues. CDR3 residues: CASSEVGGPDTQYF. In DNA form, the CDR3 reads TGTGCCAGCAGTGAAGTCGGGGGGCCAGATACGCAGTATTTT.